This TCR beta chain was captured by sequencing in a study of blood T cell repertoires in COVID-19. The overall study: Sample material is recorded as cDNA or gDNA derived from T cells, B-cell-depleted T cells, or PBMCs.

The count of this clone is one. The CDR3 has 15 amino acids. Trimming pared 4 bases from V and 4 bases from J, leaving 16 bases between. Germline lookup yields CDR1 SEHNR and CDR2 FQNEAQ (reference sequence). Sequencing was performed with immunoSEQ multiplex PCR; in TCRdb, only in-frame clones are kept and a portion is missing. The sample lists roughly 280,000 clones, 80% to 85% occurring once. The genes are TRBV7-9 and TRBJ2-5; weak D call: TRBD2 (6 bases). This receptor was obtained from a man between 60 and 75 years old with acute or convalescent COVID-19. Sequenced sample: peripheral blood. CDR3 in DNA: TGTGCCAGCAGCTCCCAGATTGGTAGCGGAGAGACCCAGTACTTC. Its protein is CASSSQIGSGETQYF.